The 16 T cell receptor beta chains in this list originate from one sample, sequenced in a study of T cell repertoires in cytomegalovirus infection. Using its own MiXCR run on the reads, TCRdb lists one record per CDR3 protein. The data contain approximately 500,000 distinct CDR3 sequences, 16% of them singletons. Source material: CD8+ T cells from PBMCs. The receptors here all came from a human donor in good health (CMV status not recorded). Some clones in this sample may be carry-over from other donors' samples.

This clonotype has ten or more counts. The chain recombines TRBV19 with TRBJ2-2; TRBD2 aligns across 8 bases. The CDR3 extends over 14 amino acids. Germline V lookup: CDR1 LNHDA, CDR2 SQIVND (reference sequence). V was clipped by 2 bases and J by 6 bases; unmatched bases: 2. The DNA of the CDR3 is TGTGCCAGTAGTATAAGCGGGAGCGCCGGGGAGCTGTTTTTT. Amino acid sequence: CASSISGSAGELFF.

The chain carries TRBV29-1 and TRBJ2-2; TRBD1 might be the D (5 bases). V lost 4 bases and J lost 8, with 8 bases in between. The CDR3 loop spans 11 amino acids. CDR1 is SQVTM and CDR2 is ANQGSEA in the germline V gene. The DNA for the CDR3 is TGCAGCGTTGTTAGGACAGGGGAGCTGTTTTTT. Protein product: CSVVRTGELFF.

This clonotype was recorded at least ten times. The chain joins TRBV4-1 to TRBJ1-2; 7 bases fit TRBD1. In germline, CDR1 is MGHRA, CDR2 YSYEKL. The ends lost 2 bases at V and 2 bases at J; junction bases unmatched: 8. The CDR3 length is 16 residues. In DNA, the CDR3 is TGCGCCAGCAGCCAAAGCGCGGACAGGCTAAACTATGGCTACACCTTC. It translates to CASSQSADRLNYGYTF.

This clonotype was observed at least ten times. The chain couples TRBV5-6 to TRBJ2-1; no clear D gene. Germline V CDR1 and CDR2: SGHDT, YYEEEE. Trimming pared 0 bases from V and 2 bases from J, leaving 9 bases between. The CDR3 is made up of 15 amino acids. DNA for the CDR3: TGTGCCAGCAGCTTGGTGCGGAGCACCTACAATGAGCAGTTCTTC. Its protein product is CASSLVRSTYNEQFF.

The sample holds many counts of this clonotype. The gene calls are TRBV11-2 and TRBJ2-2; no definite D call. The CDR3 is 15 residues long. From germline, CDR1 is SGHAT and CDR2 FQNNGV. V shed 1 base and J shed 1 base, with 7 bases lying between them. The CDR3 here is CASSLGRENTGELFF. CDR3 nucleotides: TGTGCCAGCAGCTTAGGGCGAGAGAACACCGGGGAGCTGTTTTTT.

This clonotype appeared a few times. The CDR3 nucleotides read TGCAGTGCTAACGGACAACTACCGCTATCCTACAATGAGCAGTTCTTC. The encoded protein is CSANGQLPLSYNEQFF. The V gene is TRBV20-1, the J gene TRBJ2-1; maybe TRBD1 (5 bases). The length of the CDR3 is 16 residues. Germline-derived CDR1 and CDR2 are DFQATT and SNEGSKA (reference sequence). V lost 4 bases and J 1 base, leaving 17 bases between the germline ends.

The chain joins TRBV5-1 to TRBJ2-2; D not resolved. Germline values: CDR1 SGHRS, CDR2 YFSETQ. The CDR3 sequence is 15 residues long. Trimming took off 0 bases at V and 2 bases at J, with 8 bases between the two ends. In nucleotides, the CDR3 is TGCGCCAGCAGCTTGGTCGACCCCAACACCGGGGAGCTGTTTTTT. Its translation: CASSLVDPNTGELFF.

This clonotype was recorded many times. The V call is TRBV6-6, the J call TRBJ2-6; 12 positions agree with TRBD1. The CDR3 consists of 16 residues. Trimming cost V 11 bases and J 4 bases; bases outside gene matches: 9. Germline V gene data show CDR1 as MNHNY and CDR2 as SVGAGI (reference sequence). Written as DNA, the CDR3 is TGTGCCGCCTCCGGGACAGGGGGCCCAGGGGCCAACGTCCTGACTTTC. Translated: CAASGTGGPGANVLTF.

A remark on this clonotype: Sequence at one end of the junction differs from germline and may be a read error. The rearrangement uses TRBV12-3 or TRBV12-4 and TRBJ2-3; D might be TRBD2 (5 bases). There are 14 residues in the CDR3. The CDR3 region is CASSLSSETDTKYF. The CDR3 DNA reads as TGTGCAAGCAGTTTGAGTAGCGAAACAGATACGAAGTATTTT.

This clonotype was recorded many times. The chain joins TRBV7-9 to TRBJ2-5; D ambiguous. This CDR3 is 15 amino acids long. Trimming stripped 0 bases from V and 1 base from J, with 9 bases between. Germline loops: CDR1 SEHNR, CDR2 FQNEAQ (reference sequence). The CDR3 spells CASSLAPRTQETQYF. CDR3 nucleotides: TGTGCCAGCAGCTTAGCCCCACGGACCCAAGAGACCCAGTACTTC.

V usage is TRBV5-1 and J usage is TRBJ2-7; D unclear. The germline CDR1 and CDR2 sequences are SGHRS and YFSETQ. The CDR3 sequence is 12 residues long. Trimming pared 0 bases from V and 7 bases from J, leaving 8 bases between. The CDR3 sequence is CASSLERQEQYF. CDR3 bases: TGCGCCAGCAGCTTGGAGAGGCAGGAGCAGTACTTC.

The chain is built from TRBV12-5 and TRBJ1-1; D gene uncertain. The CDR3 contains 11 residues. With 4 bases removed from V and 4 bases from J, the gap between germline ends came to 4 bases. CDR1 and CDR2 (germline): LGHNT, FRNRAP. CDR3 DNA sequence: TGTGCTAGTGGTTACGGCACTGAAGCTTTCTTT. This codes for CASGYGTEAFF.

This clonotype was counted a few times. The chain recombines TRBV27 with TRBJ1-2; D gene unclear. This CDR3 is 13 amino acids long. Germline V gene data show CDR1 as MNHEY and CDR2 as SMNVEV (reference sequence). V was trimmed by 4 bases and J by 4 bases, leaving 10 bases between them. The CDR3 region is CASSWKPPYGYTF. DNA of the CDR3: TGTGCCAGCAGTTGGAAACCCCCCTATGGCTACACCTTC.

At least ten counts were recorded for this clonotype. This sequence joins TRBV19 and TRBJ1-5; 8 bases are a match to TRBD1. The germline gives CDR1 LNHDA, CDR2 SQIVND (reference sequence). This CDR3 comprises 14 residues. V was pared by 5 bases and J by 7 bases, with 7 bases of the junction left unmatched. The CDR3, as DNA: TGTGCCAGTAGTCTCCGGGACAGGAACCAGCCCCAGCATTTT. This encodes CASSLRDRNQPQHF. Using reference TRBV19 and TRBJ1-5 for the parts outside the CDR3, the full variable domain is DGGITQSPKYLFRKEGQNVTLSCEQNLNHDAMYWYRQDPGQGLRLIYYSQIVNDFQKGDIAEGYSVSREKKESFPLTVTSAQKNPTAFYLCASSLRDRNQPQHFGDGTRLSIL.

This clonotype was observed many times. The chain couples TRBV11-3 to TRBJ2-7, with 9 bases matching TRBD1. CDR3 size: 14 residues. Germline CDR1 SGHNT, CDR2 YENEEA. The V gene end was trimmed by 5 bases and the J gene end by 5 bases; junction bases not matched to a gene: 7. This CDR3 reads CASSARDRDHEQYF. In nucleotides, the CDR3 is TGTGCCAGCAGCGCCCGGGACAGGGACCACGAGCAGTACTTC.

The gene calls are TRBV20-1 and TRBJ2-7; the D is unclear. Germline V gene data show CDR1 as DFQATT and CDR2 as SNEGSKA (reference sequence). The CDR3 consists of 13 residues. The V end was cut by 5 bases, the J end by 2 bases, with 13 bases between. The CDR3 loop is CSAADLGPYEQYF. CDR3 sequence (DNA): TGCAGTGCTGCGGACCTCGGGCCCTACGAGCAGTACTTC.